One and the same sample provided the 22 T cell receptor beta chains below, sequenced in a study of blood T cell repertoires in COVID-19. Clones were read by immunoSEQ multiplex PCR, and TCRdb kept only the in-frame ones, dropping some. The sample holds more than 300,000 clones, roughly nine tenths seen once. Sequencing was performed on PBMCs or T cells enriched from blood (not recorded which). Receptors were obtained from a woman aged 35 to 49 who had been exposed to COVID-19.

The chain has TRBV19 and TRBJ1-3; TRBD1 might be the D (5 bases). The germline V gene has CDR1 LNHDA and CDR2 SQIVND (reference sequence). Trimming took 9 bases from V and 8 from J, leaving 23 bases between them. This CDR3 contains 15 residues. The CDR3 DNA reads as TGTGCCAGAAACCCTGGGGGGATCCGAGGGGACACCATATATTTT. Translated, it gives CARNPGGIRGDTIYF.

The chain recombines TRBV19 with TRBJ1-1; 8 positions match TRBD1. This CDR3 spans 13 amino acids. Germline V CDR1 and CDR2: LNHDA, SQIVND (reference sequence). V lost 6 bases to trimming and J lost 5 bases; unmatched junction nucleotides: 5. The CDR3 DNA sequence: TGTGCCAGTAGAGACAACAGGGGGACTGAAGCTTTCTTT. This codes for CASRDNRGTEAFF. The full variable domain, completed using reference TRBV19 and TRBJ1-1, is DGGITQSPKYLFRKEGQNVTLSCEQNLNHDAMYWYRQDPGQGLRLIYYSQIVNDFQKGDIAEGYSVSREKKESFPLTVTSAQKNPTAFYLCASRDNRGTEAFFGQGTRLTVV.

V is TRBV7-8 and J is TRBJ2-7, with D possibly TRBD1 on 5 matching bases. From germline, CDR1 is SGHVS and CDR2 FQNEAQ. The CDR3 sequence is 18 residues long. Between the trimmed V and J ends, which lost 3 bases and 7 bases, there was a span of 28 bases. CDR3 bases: TGTGCCAGCAGCTTTGGGGCAGGACGCCTAAACGTTCGTCGGGAGCAGTACTTC. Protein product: CASSFGAGRLNVRREQYF.

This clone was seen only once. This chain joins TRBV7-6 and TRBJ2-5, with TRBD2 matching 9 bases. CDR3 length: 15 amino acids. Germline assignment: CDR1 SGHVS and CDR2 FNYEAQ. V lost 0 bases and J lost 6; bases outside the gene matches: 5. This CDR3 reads CASSLASGRVQTQYF. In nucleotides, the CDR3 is TGTGCCAGCAGCTTAGCTAGCGGGAGAGTTCAGACCCAGTACTTC. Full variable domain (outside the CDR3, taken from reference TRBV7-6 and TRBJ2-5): GAGVSQSPRYKVTKRGQDVALRCDPISGHVSLYWYRQALGQGPEFLTYFNYEAQQDKSGLPNDRFSAERPEGSISTLTIQRTEQRDSAMYRCASSLASGRVQTQYFGPGTRLLVL.

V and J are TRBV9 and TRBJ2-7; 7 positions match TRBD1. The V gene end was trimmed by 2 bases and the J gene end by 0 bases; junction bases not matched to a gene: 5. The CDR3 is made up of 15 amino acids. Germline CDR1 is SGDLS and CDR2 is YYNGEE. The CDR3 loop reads CASSVGTASSYEQYF. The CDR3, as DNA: TGTGCCAGCAGCGTCGGGACAGCCAGCTCCTACGAGCAGTACTTC.

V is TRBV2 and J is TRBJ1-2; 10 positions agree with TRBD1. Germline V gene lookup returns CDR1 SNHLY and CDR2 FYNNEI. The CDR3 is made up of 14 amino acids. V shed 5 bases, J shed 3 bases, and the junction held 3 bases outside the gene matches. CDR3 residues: CASSLTGGDYGYTF. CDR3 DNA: TGTGCCAGCAGTTTGACAGGGGGCGACTATGGCTACACCTTC.

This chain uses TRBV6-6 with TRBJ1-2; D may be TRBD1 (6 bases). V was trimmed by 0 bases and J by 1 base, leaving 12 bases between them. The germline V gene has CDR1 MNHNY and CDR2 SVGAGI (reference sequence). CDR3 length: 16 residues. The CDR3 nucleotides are TGTGCCAGCAGTTACTCGGAGACAGGCAATAACTATGGCTACACCTTC. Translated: CASSYSETGNNYGYTF.

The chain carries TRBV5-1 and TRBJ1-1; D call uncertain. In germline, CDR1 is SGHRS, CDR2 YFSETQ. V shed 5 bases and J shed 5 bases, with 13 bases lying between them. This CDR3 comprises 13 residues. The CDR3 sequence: CASRGAGNTEAFF. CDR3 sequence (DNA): TGCGCCAGCAGAGGCGCAGGTAATACTGAAGCTTTCTTT.

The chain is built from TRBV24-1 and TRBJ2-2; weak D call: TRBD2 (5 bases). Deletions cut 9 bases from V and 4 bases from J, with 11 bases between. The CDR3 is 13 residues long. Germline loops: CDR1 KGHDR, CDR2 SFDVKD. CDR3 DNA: TGTGCCACCGGAGGATTAGGCACCGGGGAGCTGTTTTTT. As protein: CATGGLGTGELFF.

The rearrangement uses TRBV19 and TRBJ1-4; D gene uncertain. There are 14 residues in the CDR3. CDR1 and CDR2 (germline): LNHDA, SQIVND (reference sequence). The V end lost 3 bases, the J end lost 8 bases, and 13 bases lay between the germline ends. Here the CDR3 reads CASSIGSSNEKLFF. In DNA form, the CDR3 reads TGTGCCAGTAGTATTGGCAGTTCGAACGAAAAACTGTTTTTT.

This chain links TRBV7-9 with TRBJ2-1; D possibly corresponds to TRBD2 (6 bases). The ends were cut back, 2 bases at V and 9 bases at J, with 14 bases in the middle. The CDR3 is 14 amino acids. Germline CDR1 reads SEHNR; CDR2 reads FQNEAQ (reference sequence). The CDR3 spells CASSLISLAGEQFF. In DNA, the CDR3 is TGTGCCAGCAGCTTAATTTCACTAGCAGGTGAGCAGTTCTTC.

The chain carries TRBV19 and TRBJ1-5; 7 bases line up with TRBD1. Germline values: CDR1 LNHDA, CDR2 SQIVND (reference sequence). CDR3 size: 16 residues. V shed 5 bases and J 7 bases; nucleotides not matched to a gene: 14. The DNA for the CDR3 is TGTGCCAGTAGTCCGCCGACAGGGATGAGTCGGCAGCCCCAGCATTTT. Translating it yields CASSPPTGMSRQPQHF.

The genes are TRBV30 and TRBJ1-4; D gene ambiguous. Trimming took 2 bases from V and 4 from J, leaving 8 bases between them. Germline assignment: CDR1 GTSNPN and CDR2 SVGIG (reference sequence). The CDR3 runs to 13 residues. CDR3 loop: CAWSLQYNEKLFF. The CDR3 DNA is TGTGCCTGGAGTTTACAGTATAATGAAAAACTGTTTTTT.

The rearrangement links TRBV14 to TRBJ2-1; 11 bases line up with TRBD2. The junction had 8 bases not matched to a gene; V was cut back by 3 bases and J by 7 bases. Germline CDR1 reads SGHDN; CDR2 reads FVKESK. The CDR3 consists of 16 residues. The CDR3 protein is CASSHPLAGGGNEQFF. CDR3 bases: TGTGCCAGCAGCCATCCTCTAGCGGGGGGAGGTAATGAGCAGTTCTTC.

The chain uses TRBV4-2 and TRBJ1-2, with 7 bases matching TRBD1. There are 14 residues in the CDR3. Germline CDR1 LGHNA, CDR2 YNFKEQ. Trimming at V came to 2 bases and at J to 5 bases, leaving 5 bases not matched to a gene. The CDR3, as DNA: TGTGCCAGCAGCCAAAGCAGGGGGGAGTATGGCTACACCTTC. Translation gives CASSQSRGEYGYTF.

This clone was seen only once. CDR3 residues: CASSKGQGNQAFF. In DNA form, the CDR3 reads TGTGCCAGCTCAAAGGGGCAGGGCAATCAAGCTTTCTTT. The V and J genes are TRBV18 and TRBJ1-1; the D gene is possibly TRBD1 (5 bases). This CDR3 contains 13 residues. CDR1 and CDR2 from the germline V gene are KGHSH and LQKENI. The V and J ends lost 5 bases and 9 bases respectively, with 16 bases between them.

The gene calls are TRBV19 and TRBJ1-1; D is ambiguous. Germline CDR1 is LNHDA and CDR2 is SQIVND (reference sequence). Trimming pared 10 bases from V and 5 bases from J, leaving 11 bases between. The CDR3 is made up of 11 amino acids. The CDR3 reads CAKKRRTEAFF. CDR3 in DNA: TGTGCCAAAAAAAGGCGGACTGAAGCTTTCTTT.

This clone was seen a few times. The CDR3 region is CASRQSGGTTNTEAFF. The CDR3 DNA follows: TGTGCCAGCAGGCAGAGCGGGGGGACAACGAACACTGAAGCTTTCTTT. This chain uses TRBV27 with TRBJ1-1; TRBD1 might be the D (6 bases). The V end lost 6 bases, the J end lost 1 base, and 18 bases lay between the germline ends. The germline CDR1 and CDR2 sequences are MNHEY and SMNVEV (reference sequence). The CDR3 loop spans 16 amino acids.

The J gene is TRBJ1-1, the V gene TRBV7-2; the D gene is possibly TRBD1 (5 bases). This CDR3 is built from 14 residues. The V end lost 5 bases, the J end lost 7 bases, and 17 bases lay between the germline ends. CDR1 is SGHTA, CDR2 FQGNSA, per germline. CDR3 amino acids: CASSPAPGGVEAFF. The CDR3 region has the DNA TGTGCCAGCAGCCCCGCCCCGGGGGGAGTTGAAGCTTTCTTT.

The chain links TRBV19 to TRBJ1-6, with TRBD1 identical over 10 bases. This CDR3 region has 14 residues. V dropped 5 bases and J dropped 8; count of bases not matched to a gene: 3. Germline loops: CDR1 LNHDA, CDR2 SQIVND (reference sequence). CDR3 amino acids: CASSFGQGDSPLHF. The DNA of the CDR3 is TGTGCCAGTAGTTTCGGACAGGGGGATTCACCCCTCCACTTT.

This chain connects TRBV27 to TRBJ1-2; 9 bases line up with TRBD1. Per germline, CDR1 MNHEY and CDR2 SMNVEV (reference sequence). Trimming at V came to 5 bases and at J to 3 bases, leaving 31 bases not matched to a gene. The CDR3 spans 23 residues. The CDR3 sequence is CASSPNPPSALIPNRGLYYGYTF. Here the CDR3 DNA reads TGTGCCAGCAGTCCGAATCCCCCATCGGCACTAATCCCAAACAGGGGGCTTTACTATGGCTACACCTTC.

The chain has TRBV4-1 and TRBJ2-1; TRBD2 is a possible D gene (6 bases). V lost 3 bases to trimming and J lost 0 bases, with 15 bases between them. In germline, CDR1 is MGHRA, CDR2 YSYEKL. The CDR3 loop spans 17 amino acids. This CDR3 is CASSQPGLSSSYNEQFF. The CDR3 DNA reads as TGCGCCAGCAGCCAGCCGGGACTGTCGAGCTCCTACAATGAGCAGTTCTTC.